This T cell receptor beta chain is drawn from a study of CD8 T cells in Susac syndrome. Study as a whole: Clinically active disease was present in six of the sequenced Susac syndrome patients. Eight of these patients were in remission.

V shed 3 bases, J shed 5 bases, and the junction held 14 bases outside the gene matches. The V gene's germline CDR1 is SGHRS and CDR2 YFSETQ. The CDR3 has 17 residues. An amount of RNA that ranged from about 0.45 to 1 ug was reverse transcribed with random hexamers. TCRdb analysed the immunoSEQ multiplex PCR reads with MiXCR anew, one entry per CDR3 protein. This sample yields more than 110,000 distinct CDR3 sequences, of which about 95% are seen a single time; approximately 0.13% belongs to the top ten. FACS enriched CD8+ TEMRA cells, while bulk CD8+ and CD4+ were negatively isolated. This sequence was found in a human donor with Susac syndrome. The chain combines TRBV5-1 with TRBJ2-1; the match to TRBD2 covers 7 bases. Sequenced material: CD4+ T cells from PBMCs. The DNA of the CDR3 is TGCGCCAGCAGCTCCGACCTTAGCGGGTCGGGAAACAATGAGCAGTTCTTC. Translated: CASSSDLSGSGNNEQFF. The variable domain in full, with the rest retrieved from reference TRBV5-1 and TRBJ2-1, is KAGVTQTPRYLIKTRGQQVTLSCSPISGHRSVSWYQQTPGQGLQFLFEYFSETQRNKGNFPGRFSGRQFSNSRSEMNVSTLELGDSALYLCASSSDLSGSGNNEQFFGPGTRLTVL.